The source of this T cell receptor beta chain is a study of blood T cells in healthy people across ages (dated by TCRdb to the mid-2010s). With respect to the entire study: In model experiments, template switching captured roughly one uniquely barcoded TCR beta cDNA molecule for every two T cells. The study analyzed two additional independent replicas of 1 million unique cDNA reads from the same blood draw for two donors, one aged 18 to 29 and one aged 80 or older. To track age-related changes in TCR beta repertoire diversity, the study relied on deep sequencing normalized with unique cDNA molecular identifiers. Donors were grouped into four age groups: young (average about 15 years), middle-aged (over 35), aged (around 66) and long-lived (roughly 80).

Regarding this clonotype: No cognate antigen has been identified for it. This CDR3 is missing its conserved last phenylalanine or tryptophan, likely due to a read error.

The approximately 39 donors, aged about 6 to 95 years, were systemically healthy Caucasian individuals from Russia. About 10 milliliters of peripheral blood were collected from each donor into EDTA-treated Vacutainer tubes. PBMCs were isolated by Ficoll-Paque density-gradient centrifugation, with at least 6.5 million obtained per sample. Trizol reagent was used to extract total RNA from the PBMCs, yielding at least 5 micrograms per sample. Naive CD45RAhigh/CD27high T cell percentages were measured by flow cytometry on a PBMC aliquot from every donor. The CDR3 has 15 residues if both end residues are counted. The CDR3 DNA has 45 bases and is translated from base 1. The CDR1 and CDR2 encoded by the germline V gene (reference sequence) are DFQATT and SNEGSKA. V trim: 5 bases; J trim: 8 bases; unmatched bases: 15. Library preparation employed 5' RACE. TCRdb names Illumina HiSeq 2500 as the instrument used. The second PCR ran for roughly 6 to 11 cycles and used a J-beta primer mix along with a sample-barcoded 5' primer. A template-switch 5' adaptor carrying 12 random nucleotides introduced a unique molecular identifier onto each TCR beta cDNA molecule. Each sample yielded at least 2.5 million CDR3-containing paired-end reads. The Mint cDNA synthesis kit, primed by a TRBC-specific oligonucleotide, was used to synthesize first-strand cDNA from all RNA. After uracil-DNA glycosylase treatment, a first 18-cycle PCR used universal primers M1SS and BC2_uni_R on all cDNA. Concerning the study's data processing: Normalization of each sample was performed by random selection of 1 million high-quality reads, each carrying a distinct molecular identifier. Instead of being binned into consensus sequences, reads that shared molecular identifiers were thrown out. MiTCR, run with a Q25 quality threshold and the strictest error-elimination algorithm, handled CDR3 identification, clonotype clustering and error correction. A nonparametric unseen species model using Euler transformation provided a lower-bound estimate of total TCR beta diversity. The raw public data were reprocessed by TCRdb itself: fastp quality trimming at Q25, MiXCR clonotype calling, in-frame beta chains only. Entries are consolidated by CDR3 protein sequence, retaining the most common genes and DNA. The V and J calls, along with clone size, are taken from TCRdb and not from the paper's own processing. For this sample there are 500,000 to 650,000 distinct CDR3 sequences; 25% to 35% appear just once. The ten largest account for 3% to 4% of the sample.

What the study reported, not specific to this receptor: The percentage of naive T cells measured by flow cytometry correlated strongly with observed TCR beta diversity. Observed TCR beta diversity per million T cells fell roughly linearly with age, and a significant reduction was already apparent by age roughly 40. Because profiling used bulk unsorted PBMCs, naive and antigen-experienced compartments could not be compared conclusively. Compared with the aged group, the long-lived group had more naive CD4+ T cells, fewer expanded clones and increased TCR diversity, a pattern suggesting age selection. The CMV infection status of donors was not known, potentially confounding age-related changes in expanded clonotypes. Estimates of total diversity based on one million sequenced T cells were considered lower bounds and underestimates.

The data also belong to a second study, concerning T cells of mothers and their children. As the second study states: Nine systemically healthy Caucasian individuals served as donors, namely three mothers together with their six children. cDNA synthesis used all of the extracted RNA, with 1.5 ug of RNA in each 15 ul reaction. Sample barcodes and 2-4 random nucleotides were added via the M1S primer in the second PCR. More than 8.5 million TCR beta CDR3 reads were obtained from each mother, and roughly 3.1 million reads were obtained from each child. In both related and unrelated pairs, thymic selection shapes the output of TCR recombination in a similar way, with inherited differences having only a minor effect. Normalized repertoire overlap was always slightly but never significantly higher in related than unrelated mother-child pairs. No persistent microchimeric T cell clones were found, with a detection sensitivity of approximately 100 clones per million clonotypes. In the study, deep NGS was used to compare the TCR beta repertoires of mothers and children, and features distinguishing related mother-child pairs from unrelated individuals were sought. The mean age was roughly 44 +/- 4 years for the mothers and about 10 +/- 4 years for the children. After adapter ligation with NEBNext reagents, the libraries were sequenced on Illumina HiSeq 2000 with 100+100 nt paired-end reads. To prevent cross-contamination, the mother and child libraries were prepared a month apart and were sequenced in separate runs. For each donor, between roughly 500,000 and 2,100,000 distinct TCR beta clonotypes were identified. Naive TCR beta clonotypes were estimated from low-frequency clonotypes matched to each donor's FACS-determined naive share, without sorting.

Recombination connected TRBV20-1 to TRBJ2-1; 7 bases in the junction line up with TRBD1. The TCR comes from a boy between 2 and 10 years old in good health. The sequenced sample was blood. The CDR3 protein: CSAWPGQPGHDEQFL. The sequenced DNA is TGCAGTGCTTGGCCGGGACAGCCGGGACACGATGAGCAGTTCCTC.